This T cell receptor (beta chain) was recorded in a study of blood T cell repertoires in COVID-19 (dated by TCRdb to the early 2020s). About the full investigation: The collaborator samples originated in the United States, Italy and Spain and spanned the acute and convalescent phases of COVID-19. The material from the prospective study consisted of cDNA or gDNA derived from T cells, B-cell-depleted T cells, or PBMCs. Subjects who had been exposed to COVID-19, were actively infected with it, or had recovered from it provided the deeply sampled blood TCRbeta repertoires that made up the dataset. The repertoires were made available in a free public database intended to serve as a resource for research on the immune response to SARS-CoV-2. Samples came from the ongoing ImmuneRACE study (first 160 participants) plus 1,254 subjects from 6 global collaborators. Sample metadata almost always included a de-identified subject ID, COVID-19 status, age in years and sex. Where HLA class I and class II types were available, the types were taken from metadata supplied by the sample provider, not from assay-based typing.

What the study reported, not specific to this receptor: The quantity of clinical and demographic metadata differed by source and by participant and was supplied without curation.

Participants in the prospective study were aged about 18 to 100 years, lived in 24 United States geographic areas, and enrolled through a virtual design. In the prospective study, cohorts were assigned on the basis of participant-reported clinical history obtained from a screening survey and a study questionnaire. Recovered participants in ImmuneRACE Cohort 3 were defined by two consecutive negative NP/OP PCR tests, clearance by a healthcare professional, or resolution of symptoms. Mobile phlebotomists in the prospective study collected whole blood, serum and a nasopharyngeal or oropharyngeal swab from every participant. Additional blood draws and questionnaires over an approximately 2-month period could optionally be provided by prospective study participants. Before DNA extraction, blood samples from the prospective study were shipped at room temperature or frozen. For this clone: It has no known antigen specificity. No quality values exist for individual bases; no much larger clone is one base distant.

TCRbeta CDR3 regions were amplified from genomic DNA using the immunoSEQ Assay, a bias-controlled multiplex PCR. Turning to the authors' computational methods: Nucleated cell counts per sample were estimated from amplification of reference gene primers within the assay. To quantify the absolute abundance of each unique TCRbeta CDR3 rearrangement, sequence reads were collapsed and filtered. For each sample, productive Simpson clonality was calculated as the square root of Simpson's diversity index over productive rearrangements. TCRdb retrieved this table from immuneACCESS and kept in-frame rearrangements only. Not all clones are present; in checked studies, unresolved V genes account for under half, and no reason is known for the remainder. The V and J calls and clone size were taken over from that table, and D and trimming were inferred from the DNA. For this sample there are 150,000 to 200,000 clones; over 70% appear just once. Roughly 13% of the sample lies in the top ten.

CDR1 and CDR2 were assigned from the germline V gene as SGHAT and FQNNGV. Clipping removes 4 bases from V and 1 base from J, with 17 as the unmatched junction base count. The cysteine opens and the phenylalanine closes a CDR3 of 19 amino acids. Only the CDR3 region is kept as DNA, spanning 57 bases read in frame from base 1. Input material: PBMCs or T cells enriched from blood (not recorded which). This clonotype was obtained from a woman aged 55-70 years who had recovered from COVID-19. The chain is encoded by TRBV11-2 joined to TRBJ1-1, and 8 junction bases match TRBD1. The encoded CDR3 is CASSSGDPVFDRGNTEAFF. The DNA sequence follows: TGTGCCAGCAGCTCCGGAGACCCGGTCTTTGACAGGGGGAACACTGAAGCTTTCTTT.